This entry features one TCR beta chain sequence. The germline V gene encodes CDR1 SQVTM and CDR2 ANQGSEA. With 6 bases clipped from V and 3 bases from J, the junction kept 7 bases outside the gene matches. The length of the CDR3 is 14 residues. These data originate in a study of T cell changes during pregnancy in multiple sclerosis. Assay: immunoSEQ multiplex PCR; the TCRdb copy retains only in-frame clones and omits some. The sample includes roughly 20,000 clones, 89% seen only once; the top ten take about 7.5%. The clonotype was recovered from a female donor in good health, enrolled as a control in a pregnancy study. The input for sequencing was CD8+ T cells from peripheral blood mononuclear cells, taken in the second trimester of pregnancy. The genes are TRBV29-1 and TRBJ1-2; 10 bases are a match to TRBD1. The CDR3: CSVDGTGEDYGYTF. CDR3 DNA sequence: TGCAGCGTGGACGGGACAGGGGAGGACTATGGCTACACCTTC.